The 28 T cell receptor beta chains given below trace back to one sample, sequenced in a study of tumor and adjacent non-tumor tissue in lung cancer (dated by TCRdb to 2017 to 2018). Library generation was performed with multiplex PCR. This sample was sequenced with an Illumina HiSeq 2500. TCRbeta libraries were built by three rounds of nested PCR using primers (Table S4), following protocols modified from ARM-PCR. Clones were called with MiXCR by TCRdb after fastp trimmed the public reads at Q25, and only in-frame beta chains were retained. Rows are unified per CDR3 protein, each entry keeping the most common DNA and genes. The sample records about 120,000 distinct CDR3 sequences, 66% of which are singletons. The leading ten clones occupy roughly 13% of the sample. RNA was isolated from bulk, unsorted tissue, and RNA quality was assessed with a NanoDrop ND-1000 and an Agilent 2100. The specimen was lung tumor tissue. The receptors originated from a man aged 25-45 years with non-small cell lung cancer.

For this clonotype: This could be a read error, since a much larger clone is one nucleotide away. The chain recombines TRBV6-1 with TRBJ2-7; TRBD2 matches 13 bases. Germline-derived CDR1 and CDR2 are MNHNS and SASEGT. The CDR3 is made up of 15 amino acids. The CDR3 loop reads CASTQLAGGLHEQHF. The CDR3 coding sequence is TGTGCCAGCACCCAACTAGCGGGGGGGCTCCACGAGCAGCACTTC.

About this clonotype itself: A junction end diverges from the germline sequence, so it may reflect a read error. The chain recombines TRBV4-2 with TRBJ2-2; 13 nucleotides align to TRBD2. CDR1 and CDR2 from the germline V gene are LGHNA and YNFKEQ. The CDR3 has 17 residues. In nucleotides, the CDR3 is TGTGCCAGCAGCGCTCGACTAGCGGGGGGCAGGGCCGGGGAGTTGTTTTTT. Its protein product is CASSARLAGGRAGELFF.

About this clonotype itself: The junction shows a germline mismatch at one end, possibly a read error. The V gene is TRBV20-1, the J gene TRBJ2-1; possibly TRBD1 or TRBD2 for D (5 bases each). The CDR3 is made up of 14 amino acids. Germline values: CDR1 DFQATT, CDR2 SNEGSKA (reference sequence). The CDR3 here is CSASTSGGYNEQSF. The DNA for the CDR3 is TGCAGTGCTAGTACTAGTGGGGGTTACAATGAGCAGTCCTTC.

A note on this clonotype: Because the CDR3 is missing its conserved closing phenylalanine or tryptophan, this is likely a read error. The CDR3 loop reads CASRPEAGGRSSYEQYS. The CDR3 bases are TGTGCCAGCAGGCCCGAGGCAGGCGGGAGAAGCTCCTACGAGCAGTACTCC. The chain is built from TRBV4-2 and TRBJ2-7; 7 bases match TRBD2. Germline V gene data show CDR1 as LGHNA and CDR2 as YNFKEQ. The CDR3 is made up of 17 amino acids. After removal of 6 bases from V and 0 bases from J, the junction contained 14 bases not matched to a gene.

This clonotype has only a few counts. The chain joins TRBV5-5 to TRBJ1-1, with 7 bases fitting TRBD1. Per the germline V gene, CDR1 is SGHKS and CDR2 is YYEKEE (reference sequence). This CDR3 spans 14 amino acids. The ends lost 5 bases at V and 0 bases at J; junction bases unmatched: 4. The CDR3 is CASRLGQVNTEAFF. For the CDR3, the DNA is TGTGCCAGCAGGCTTGGACAGGTGAACACTGAAGCTTTCTTT. Supplemented by reference TRBV5-5 and TRBJ1-1, the full variable domain reads DAGVTQSPTHLIKTRGQQVTLRCSPISGHKSVSWYQQVLGQGPQFIFQYYEKEERGRGNFPDRFSARQFPNYSSELNVNALLLGDSALYLCASRLGQVNTEAFFGQGTRLTVV.

The V call is TRBV11-2, the J call TRBJ2-3; no clear D. The germline gives CDR1 SGHAT, CDR2 FQNNGV. Deletions cut 6 bases from V and 2 bases from J, with 12 bases between. The CDR3 totals 14 residues. The CDR3 DNA follows: TGTGCCAGCAGTCCCTCGCTGGTCACAGATACGCAGTATTTT. As protein: CASSPSLVTDTQYF.

This clonotype came up once. The chain couples TRBV11-1 to TRBJ2-5; perhaps TRBD1 as D (5 bases). CDR3 length: 13 residues. Trimming shortened V by 10 bases and J by 5 bases, and 17 bases separated the two germline ends. Germline V gives CDR1 SGHAT, CDR2 FQDESV (reference sequence). The CDR3 DNA sequence: TGTGCCAACGCAATGGGGAAGGGGGAGACCCAGTACTTC. Amino acid sequence: CANAMGKGETQYF.

With respect to this clonotype: One base away lies a much larger clone, so this may be a sequencing read error. V gene TRBV20-1 combines with J gene TRBJ1-6; D is undetermined. Per germline, CDR1 DFQATT and CDR2 SNEGSKA (reference sequence). The V and J ends lost 2 bases and 1 base respectively, with 9 bases between them. CDR3 size: 15 residues. The CDR3 sequence: CSARQRLSYNSPLHF. CDR3 coding DNA: TGCAGTGCTAGACAGAGGTTGTCCTATAATTCACCCCTCCACTTT.

In the case of this clonotype: Because the CDR3 is missing its conserved closing phenylalanine or tryptophan, this is likely a read error. V usage is TRBV20-1 and J usage is TRBJ2-1, with TRBD2 matching over 11 bases. CDR1 is DFQATT, CDR2 SNEGSKA, per germline (reference sequence). This CDR3 is built from 14 residues. The DNA for the CDR3 is TGCAATGCTCCTACTAGCGGGGGTTACAATGAGCAGTTCTTA. Translated, it gives CNAPTSGGYNEQFL.

This clonotype was detected many times. The rearrangement links TRBV7-9 to TRBJ2-6; D unresolved. The germline CDR1 and CDR2 sequences are SEHNR and FQNEAQ (reference sequence). CDR3 length equals 14 residues. V dropped 3 bases and J dropped 3 bases, with 6 bases sitting between them. The CDR3 loop is CASSLHGGANVLTF. CDR3 coding DNA: TGTGCCAGCAGCTTGCACGGTGGGGCCAACGTCCTGACTTTC.

The gene calls are TRBV11-2 and TRBJ2-1, with D unresolved. This CDR3 spans 16 amino acids. Germline V lookup: CDR1 SGHAT, CDR2 FQNNGV. The V end lost 9 bases, the J end lost 1 base, and 19 bases lay between the germline ends. The CDR3 is CARILYASASYNEQFF. The CDR3 DNA reads as TGTGCCAGGATCTTATATGCAAGCGCGTCCTACAATGAGCAGTTCTTC.

This clonotype was detected only a few times. A much larger clone is a single base away; this may be a read error. V usage is TRBV20-1 and J usage is TRBJ1-6; D is undetermined. Trimming stripped 0 bases from V and 7 bases from J, with 13 bases between. Germline V gene sequence: CDR1 DFQATT, CDR2 SNEGSKA (reference sequence). CDR3 length: 15 amino acids. The CDR3 DNA reads as TGCAGTGCTAGAGATAGTCAGGAAACCAATTCACCCCTCCACTTT. Amino acid sequence: CSARDSQETNSPLHF.

In this sample, this clonotype turned up many times. The chain is built from TRBV4-3 and TRBJ2-2; D is possibly TRBD1 (5 bases). Germline V gene data show CDR1 as LGHNA and CDR2 as YSLEER. Trimming took off 0 bases at V and 4 bases at J, with 12 bases between the two ends. The CDR3 runs to 16 residues. As DNA, the CDR3 is TGCGCCAGCAGCCAAGATGGGGCCGAGAGCACCGGGGAGCTGTTTTTT. This codes for CASSQDGAESTGELFF.

Notes on this clonotype: At one of its ends the junction is not consistent with the germline gene, which may arise from a read error. The chain joins TRBV6-6 to TRBJ2-2; D is ambiguous. The CDR3 extends over 17 amino acids. Germline-derived CDR1 and CDR2 are MNHNY and SVGAGI (reference sequence). The CDR3 sequence: CTSSTGPDPRSTGELFF. CDR3 DNA sequence: TGTACCAGCAGTACCGGACCTGATCCTCGAAGCACCGGGGAGCTGTTTTTT.

The chain couples TRBV5-6 to TRBJ1-1; 10 positions agree with TRBD1. Germline CDR1 and CDR2: SGHDT and YYEEEE. The CDR3 covers 15 residues. Unmatched junction bases numbered 7, after V lost 4 bases and J lost 4 bases. The chain's CDR3 is CASSATTGGSTEAFF. The CDR3, as DNA: TGTGCCAGCAGCGCCACGACAGGGGGCAGCACTGAAGCTTTCTTT.

The V gene is TRBV4-1, the J gene TRBJ2-1, with D uncertain. Trimming left V 4 bases short and J 8 bases short, with 21 bases between. The CDR3 totals 16 residues. CDR1 and CDR2 (germline): MGHRA, YSYEKL. The chain's CDR3 is CASSLNPGILLDEQFF. The CDR3 nucleotides are TGCGCCAGCAGCCTGAACCCCGGAATCCTTCTCGATGAGCAGTTCTTC.

Note on this clonotype: The germline gene is not matched at one end of the junction; a read error may be the cause. This chain connects TRBV20-1 to TRBJ1-5; D gene uncertain. CDR1 and CDR2 from the germline V gene are DFQATT and SNEGSKA (reference sequence). The CDR3 runs 16 residues. In DNA, the CDR3 is TGCAGTCCTAGAGATGTCTTGCCGTATAGCAATCAGCCCCAGCATTTT. This codes for CSPRDVLPYSNQPQHF.

Turning to this clonotype: A much larger clone differs from this one at a single base, so this may be a read error. The chain links TRBV20-1 to TRBJ2-1, with a weak D call TRBD2 (6 bases). V was cut by 5 bases and J by 9 bases, with 17 bases left in between. CDR1 and CDR2 from the germline V gene are DFQATT and SNEGSKA (reference sequence). There are 13 residues in the CDR3. CDR3: CSAPGPVEGEQFF. For the CDR3, the DNA is TGCAGTGCTCCTGGACCAGTGGAGGGTGAGCAGTTCTTC.

For this clonotype: A much larger clone sits a single nucleotide away, making a read error possible. The CDR3 DNA follows: TGTGCCAGCAGGGCTAGTAGGGAAAACATTCAGTTCTTC. Amino acids: CASRASRENIQFF. This rearrangement joins TRBV12-3 or TRBV12-4 to TRBJ2-4; D unresolved. The J call is in doubt because the DNA end fits TRBJ2-1 better. The CDR3 is made up of 13 amino acids.

This clonotype was seen only a few times. This may come from a read error, since a much larger clone is one base off. Written as DNA, the CDR3 is TGTGCCAGCGGTTACATGGGAGAGACCCAGTACTTC. This gives the protein CASGYMGETQYF. This sequence joins TRBV6-2 or TRBV6-3 and TRBJ2-5; no reliable D call. There are 12 residues in the CDR3. CDR1 MNHEY and CDR2 SVGEGT come from the germline V gene.

Note on this clonotype: It may be a read error: a sequence one base away is much more abundant. The chain is built from TRBV10-3 and TRBJ1-2; 8 bases align to TRBD1. CDR1 and CDR2 from the germline V gene are ENHRY and SYGVKD. There are 14 residues in the CDR3. Germline trimming cut 7 bases from V and 7 bases from J; bases unmatched to any gene: 11. CDR3 in DNA: TGTGCCATCAATGATATGCAGGGGGCGCTTGGCTACACCTTC. Translation: CAINDMQGALGYTF.

Worth noting for this clonotype: A junction boundary mismatches the germline segment, possibly from a read error. The chain couples TRBV7-3 to TRBJ1-2; D ambiguous. This CDR3 region has 15 residues. Germline CDR1 and CDR2: SGHTA and FQGTGA. The CDR3 spells CASSVTCGVLGGYTF. The CDR3 DNA reads TGTGCCAGCAGCGTAACCTGCGGTGTCCTGGGTGGCTACACCTTC.

V is TRBV5-6 and J is TRBJ1-2; possibly TRBD1 for D (6 bases). This CDR3 spans 13 amino acids. Trimming removed 1 base from V and 8 bases from J, with 12 bases in between. The V gene's germline CDR1 is SGHDT and CDR2 YYEEEE. The CDR3 nucleotides are TGTGCCAGCAGCTTGTCGGCAGGGGAGGGCTACACCTTC. Amino acids: CASSLSAGEGYTF.

CDR3 protein: CASCSTTPGGAKETQYF. The CDR3 nucleotides are TGCGCTAGCTGCAGTACGACCCCAGGGGGCGCGAAGGAGACCCAGTACTTC. This chain uses TRBV4-1 with TRBJ2-5; 8 bases agree with TRBD1. Germline lookup yields CDR1 MGHRA and CDR2 YSYEKL. This CDR3 is 17 amino acids long.

CDR3 DNA: TGCAGTTTGGTGCAGGGGGCATGGCAGCCCCAGCATTTT. Amino acids: CSLVQGAWQPQHF. The V and J genes are TRBV20-1 and TRBJ1-5; TRBD1 matches 8 bases. The V segment lost 8 bases and the J segment 7 bases; nucleotides outside the gene matches: 10. The length of the CDR3 is 13 residues. CDR1 is DFQATT and CDR2 is SNEGSKA in the germline V gene (reference sequence).

The genes are TRBV6-1 and TRBJ1-1, with D possibly matching TRBD1 (5 bases). Germline V lookup: CDR1 MNHNS, CDR2 SASEGT. The ends were cut back, 8 bases at V and 5 bases at J, with 21 bases in the middle. The CDR3 has 15 amino acids. In nucleotides, the CDR3 is TGTGCCAGCGGTCCGCGGACGGGGGTGGATACTGAAGCTTTCTTT. Its translation is CASGPRTGVDTEAFF.

As regards this clonotype: With a much larger clone just one base away, this may be a read error. The chain joins TRBV20-1 to TRBJ2-1; TRBD2 matches 9 bases. The germline gives CDR1 DFQATT, CDR2 SNEGSKA (reference sequence). CDR3 length: 14 residues. Trimming cost V 6 bases and J 7 bases; bases outside gene matches: 10. In DNA form, the CDR3 reads TGCAGTGCGGTGCGGGGGGGGCATGGGAATGAGCAGTTCTTC. This sequence encodes CSAVRGGHGNEQFF.

The gene calls are TRBV4-1 and TRBJ2-3; possible D gene TRBD2, 5 bases. Deletions cut 5 bases from V and 8 bases from J, with 11 bases between. The CDR3 loop spans 12 amino acids. Germline V gives CDR1 MGHRA, CDR2 YSYEKL. DNA for the CDR3: TGCGCCAGCAGCAAGACCCGGGGTACGCAGTATTTT. As protein: CASSKTRGTQYF.